This T cell receptor (beta chain) was sequenced during a study of brain metastases from non-small cell lung cancer. Study-wide results and caveats: Paired brain metastases and primary tumors largely shared TCR repertoires. Compared with primary tumors, brain metastases showed less T-cell infiltration. Expanded T-cell clones appeared in 64% of brain metastases over primaries.

Remarks on this clone: Its antigen remains unidentified.

CDR1 is MNHEY and CDR2 is SVGEGT in the germline V gene. The ends were cut back, 4 bases at V and 3 bases at J, with 10 bases in the middle. CDR3 length equals 14 residues. The data were produced by immunoSEQ multiplex PCR, yet TCRdb's version contains in-frame clones alone and is incomplete. The sample records around 320 clones, about 94% being singletons. The sequence was obtained from a donor at least 40 years old with non-small cell lung cancer. The sequenced sample consisted of tissue from a brain metastasis. The chain links TRBV6-2 or TRBV6-3 to TRBJ1-5; the D is unclear. The CDR3 protein is CASSFNGVNQPQHF. The DNA for the CDR3 is TGTGCCAGCAGTTTTAACGGCGTCAATCAGCCCCAGCATTTT.